This T cell receptor (beta chain) stems from a study of OX40 agonist ivuxolimab in advanced cancers. Study-level findings and limits: Both blood CD4+ and CD8+ T cells showed clonal growth by week 6 at 0.1 to 3.0 mg/kg.

Method: immunoSEQ multiplex PCR; TCRdb's copy keeps in-frame clones and lacks some. This repertoire shows tens of thousands of clones, approximately 90% found once; its top ten account for approximately 0.5%. V lost 0 bases, J lost 1 base, and 6 bases lay in between. CDR1 and CDR2 (germline): SGHRS, YFSETQ. The CDR3 runs 14 residues. A word on this clone: Its antigen is not known. Other DNA sequences in the same sample also yield this CDR3.

The TCR was taken from an adult with an advanced solid tumor such as melanoma, head and neck, liver or kidney cancer. The chain has TRBV5-1 and TRBJ2-3, with D tentatively TRBD2 (6 bases). Sequenced material: CD4+ or CD8+ T cells sorted from blood, taken in a trial of the OX40 agonist ivuxolimab. The DNA for the CDR3 is TGCGCCAGCAGCTTGGGCGGGGGCACAGATACGCAGTATTTT. This encodes CASSLGGGTDTQYF.